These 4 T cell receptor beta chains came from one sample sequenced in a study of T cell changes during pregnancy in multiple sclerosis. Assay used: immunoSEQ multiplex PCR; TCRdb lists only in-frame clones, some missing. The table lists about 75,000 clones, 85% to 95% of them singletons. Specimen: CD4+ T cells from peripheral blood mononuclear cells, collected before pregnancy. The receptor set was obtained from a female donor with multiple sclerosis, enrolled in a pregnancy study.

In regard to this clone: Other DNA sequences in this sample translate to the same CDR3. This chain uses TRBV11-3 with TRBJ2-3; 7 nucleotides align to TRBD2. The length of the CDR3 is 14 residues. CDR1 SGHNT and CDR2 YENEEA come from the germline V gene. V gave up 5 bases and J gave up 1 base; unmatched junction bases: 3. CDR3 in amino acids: CASSRTSGTDTQYF. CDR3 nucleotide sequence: TGTGCCAGCAGCCGTACTAGCGGCACAGATACGCAGTATTTT.

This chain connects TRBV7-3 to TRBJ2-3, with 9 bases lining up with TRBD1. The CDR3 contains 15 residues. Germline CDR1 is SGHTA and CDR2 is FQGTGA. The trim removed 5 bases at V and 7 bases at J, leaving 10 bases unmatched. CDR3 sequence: CASSPTGGVQNTQYF. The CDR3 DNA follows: TGTGCCAGCAGCCCAACAGGGGGCGTACAGAATACGCAGTATTTT.

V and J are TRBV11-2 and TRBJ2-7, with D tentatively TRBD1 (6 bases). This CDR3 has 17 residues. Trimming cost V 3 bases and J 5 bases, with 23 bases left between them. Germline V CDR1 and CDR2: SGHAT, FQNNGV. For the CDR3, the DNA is TGTGCCAGCAGCTTCCCGGACAGAGGGGCGTCTACCGACGAGCAGTACTTC. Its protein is CASSFPDRGASTDEQYF.

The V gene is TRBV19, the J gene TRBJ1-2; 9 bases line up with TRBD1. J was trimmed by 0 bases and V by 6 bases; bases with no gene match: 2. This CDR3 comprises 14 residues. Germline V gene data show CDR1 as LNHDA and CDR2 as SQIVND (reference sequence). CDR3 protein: CASRNRGPNYGYTF. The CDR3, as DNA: TGTGCCAGTAGGAACAGGGGGCCTAACTATGGCTACACCTTC.